A single sample is the source of the 32 T cell receptor beta chains below, sequenced in a study of T-cell reconstitution after alpha-beta-depleted transplantation in children. Preparation of the TCRbeta library was carried out with unique molecular identifiers. Each CDR3 protein gets one entry after TCRdb re-called the PCR reads with MiXCR. Counted here are hundreds of thousands of distinct CDR3 sequences, 11% occurring once; the ten biggest clones make up approximately 28%. Specimen: PBMCs, collected before TCRalphabeta/CD19-depleted stem cell transplant. These receptors originate from a child less than two years old with acute myeloid leukemia, due to receive a stem cell transplant.

Comment on this clonotype: A much larger clone lies a single base off, so this may be a read error. The chain joins TRBV5-1 to TRBJ2-7; unclear D gene. CDR3 size: 13 residues. The germline gives CDR1 SGHRS, CDR2 YFSETQ. CDR3 bases: TGCGCCAGCAGCTATGCGGCAACCTACGAGCCGTACTTC. Translating it yields CASSYAATYEPYF.

As for this clonotype: Sequence at one end of the junction differs from germline and may be a read error. The chain uses TRBV5-3 and TRBJ2-7, with TRBD2 as a possible D gene (6 bases). TRBV5-3 falls under the ORF class, with uncertain function. The CDR3 runs 13 residues. The CDR3 loop is CARSFAHLWGEYF. Here the CDR3 DNA reads TGTGCCAGGAGCTTCGCGCACCTATGGGGGGAGTACTTC.

J is TRBJ2-1 and V is TRBV20-1; 16 bases map to TRBD2. Unmatched junction bases numbered 8, after V lost 6 bases and J lost 0 bases. The CDR3 runs 18 residues. Germline CDR1 DFQATT, CDR2 SNEGSKA (reference sequence). CDR3 amino acids: CSAPGTSGRGGSYNEQFF. The CDR3 nucleotides read TGCAGTGCACCCGGGACTAGCGGGAGGGGCGGCTCCTACAATGAGCAGTTCTTC.

In this sample, this clonotype turned up many times. The genes are TRBV6-2 or TRBV6-3 and TRBJ2-1, with D possibly TRBD2 on 6 matching bases. V shed 6 bases and J shed 6 bases, with 18 bases lying between them. Germline V gene lookup returns CDR1 MNHEY and CDR2 SVGEGT. The CDR3 is 15 residues long. CDR3 residues: CASSHRDSLPNEQFF. The CDR3 coding sequence is TGTGCCAGCAGCCATCGGGACTCCCTTCCCAATGAGCAGTTCTTC.

Many counts were recorded for this clonotype. The chain has TRBV27 and TRBJ2-2; 11 bases are a match to TRBD2. CDR3 length: 13 residues. CDR1 MNHEY and CDR2 SMNVEV come from the germline V gene (reference sequence). Unmatched junction bases numbered 1, after V lost 7 bases and J lost 6 bases. CDR3 protein: CASKLAGAGELFF. CDR3 nucleotide sequence: TGTGCCAGCAAACTAGCGGGAGCCGGGGAGCTGTTTTTT.

A note on this clonotype: A much more abundant neighbour one base away suggests this may be a read error. The chain employs TRBV25-1 and TRBJ2-1, with TRBD2 identical over 9 bases. The germline V gene encodes CDR1 MGHDK and CDR2 SYGVNS. Trimming took 4 bases from V and 6 from J; bases not matched to a gene: 10. The CDR3 length is 16 residues. CDR3 DNA sequence: TGTGCCAGCAGTGGTAGAGCGGGAGGCGCCTTCAATGAGCAGTTCTTC. As protein: CASSGRAGGAFNEQFF.

The chain links TRBV29-1 to TRBJ2-7; D unresolved. V lost 1 base and J lost 7, with 14 bases in between. Germline lookup yields CDR1 SQVTM and CDR2 ANQGSEA. The length of the CDR3 is 13 residues. CDR3 in amino acids: CSVEGNSGLEQYF. As DNA, the CDR3 is TGCAGCGTTGAAGGCAATTCCGGTCTGGAGCAGTACTTC.

This clonotype was detected ten times or more. V is TRBV5-1 and J is TRBJ2-1; D gene unclear. V was clipped by 4 bases and J by 8 bases, with 7 bases between them. Germline CDR1 reads SGHRS; CDR2 reads YFSETQ. The CDR3 is 11 amino acids. The DNA of the CDR3 is TGCGCCAGCAGCCGTGGCTATGAGCAGTTCTTC. Its translation is CASSRGYEQFF.

The chain uses TRBV12-2 and TRBJ2-2; whether TRBD1, the table's D call, matches the DNA was not checked. TRBV12-2 is classified as a pseudogene. CDR3 size: 16 residues. The CDR3 loop reads CASRLARGPNTGELFF. In DNA, the CDR3 is TGTGCAAGTCGCTTAGCGCGGGGACCGAACACCGGGGAGCTGTTTTTT.

The J gene is TRBJ2-3, the V gene TRBV20-1, with 7 bases lining up with TRBD2. The CDR3 runs 14 residues. Germline V lookup: CDR1 DFQATT, CDR2 SNEGSKA (reference sequence). V lost 1 base, J lost 2 bases, and 3 bases stayed unmatched. The CDR3 DNA sequence: TGCAGTGCTAGAGCCGGGGGGACCACAGATACGCAGTATTTT. Translating it yields CSARAGGTTDTQYF.

This clonotype has only a few counts. This chain uses TRBV12-3 or TRBV12-4 with TRBJ2-5; 7 bases match TRBD2. V shed 3 bases and J 13 bases; nucleotides not matched to a gene: 14. The CDR3 length is 14 residues. Written as DNA, the CDR3 is TGTGCCAGCAGTTTTAGGGAGGGACCCCCCGTTAGGTACTTC. Translation: CASSFREGPPVRYF.

This clonotype has ten or more counts. The rearrangement joins TRBV29-1 to TRBJ2-5, with TRBD2 matching over 7 bases. The length of the CDR3 is 10 residues. In germline, CDR1 is SQVTM, CDR2 ANQGSEA. Trimming at V came to 5 bases and at J to 12 bases, leaving 6 bases not matched to a gene. The CDR3 DNA reads as TGCAGCGTTCCGAGCGGGGCGAAGTACTTC. Encoded protein: CSVPSGAKYF.

This clonotype appeared many times. This chain connects TRBV28 to TRBJ2-7; tentative D call: TRBD1 (6 bases). CDR3 size: 14 residues. The V end lost 6 bases, the J end lost 0 bases, and 12 bases lay between the germline ends. Germline values: CDR1 MDHEN, CDR2 SYDVKM. The CDR3 nucleotides read TGTGCCAGCAGGTTACAGGGTTCCTCCTACGAGCAGTACTTC. It yields the protein CASRLQGSSYEQYF.

This clonotype was recorded a few times. The chain uses TRBV7-8 and TRBJ2-7; D uncertain. The CDR3 runs 13 residues. Per germline, CDR1 SGHVS and CDR2 FQNEAQ. The V and J ends lost 5 bases and 2 bases respectively, with 10 bases between them. The CDR3 loop reads CASSIYSAYEQYF. CDR3 DNA: TGTGCCAGCAGCATTTACAGCGCCTACGAGCAGTACTTC. The variable domain in full, with the rest retrieved from reference TRBV7-8 and TRBJ2-7, is GAGVSQSPRYKVAKRGQDVALRCDPISGHVSLFWYQQALGQGPEFLTYFQNEAQLDKSGLPSDRFFAERPEGSVSTLKIQRTQQEDSAVYLCASSIYSAYEQYFGPGTRLTVT.

This clonotype was recorded many times. The V and J genes are TRBV27 and TRBJ2-3; maybe TRBD2 (5 bases). The CDR3 consists of 13 residues. The germline V gene encodes CDR1 MNHEY and CDR2 SMNVEV (reference sequence). V dropped 2 bases and J dropped 5 bases, with 8 bases sitting between them. The CDR3 protein is CASSLRGQDTQYF. The CDR3 region has the DNA TGTGCCAGCAGTTTAAGAGGGCAAGATACGCAGTATTTT.

This clonotype was counted many times. At one end the junction does not follow the germline gene, possibly because of a read error. The chain joins TRBV20-1 to TRBJ2-3; D may be TRBD2 (5 bases). From germline, CDR1 is DFQATT and CDR2 SNEGSKA (reference sequence). There are 13 residues in the CDR3. The CDR3 is CRASRRSTDTQYF. DNA for the CDR3: TGCAGAGCTAGCAGGAGAAGCACAGATACGCAGTATTTT.

This clonotype was recorded at least ten times. The V call is TRBV14, the J call TRBJ1-5; D may be TRBD1 (6 bases). V lost 3 bases, J lost 0 bases, and 21 bases lay in between. The CDR3 consists of 19 residues. Per the germline V gene, CDR1 is SGHDN and CDR2 is FVKESK. The CDR3 DNA follows: TGTGCCAGCAGCCATCCCCCGGACAGACCCTTTTATAGCAATCAGCCCCAGCATTTT. Its protein is CASSHPPDRPFYSNQPQHF.

The CDR3, as DNA: TGTGCCAGCAGTGCAGGTCTCGTGACTGAGCAGTACTTC. Protein product: CASSAGLVTEQYF. The chain uses TRBV25-1 and TRBJ2-7; D unresolved. Per the germline V gene, CDR1 is MGHDK and CDR2 is SYGVNS. The CDR3 extends over 13 amino acids. Trimming shortened V by 4 bases and J by 7 bases, and 14 bases separated the two germline ends.

This clonotype appeared a few times. The CDR3 here is CASSRLASQDTQYF. The CDR3 region has the DNA TGTGCCAGCAGCAGACTAGCCAGTCAGGATACGCAGTATTTT. The chain couples TRBV7-9 to TRBJ2-3; TRBD2 aligns across 7 bases. Germline assignment: CDR1 SEHNR and CDR2 FQNEAQ (reference sequence). The J segment lost 6 bases and the V segment lost 5 bases, leaving 8 bases of the junction unmatched. This CDR3 spans 14 amino acids. Looking up the rest from reference TRBV7-9 and TRBJ2-3 gives the full variable domain: DTGVSQNPRHKITKRGQNVTFRCDPISEHNRLYWYRQTLGQGPEFLTYFQNEAQLEKSRLLSDRFSAERPKGSFSTLEIQRTEQGDSAMYLCASSRLASQDTQYFGPGTRLTVL.

The table lists this clonotype with many counts. The chain is built from TRBV5-1 and TRBJ2-1, with 7 bases matching TRBD2. J lost 6 bases, V lost 0 bases, and 9 bases had no gene match. The germline CDR1 and CDR2 sequences are SGHRS and YFSETQ. The CDR3 consists of 16 residues. The CDR3 is CASSLEASGGFNEQFF. In DNA form, the CDR3 reads TGCGCCAGCAGCTTGGAGGCTAGCGGAGGATTCAATGAGCAGTTCTTC.

This clonotype was recorded many times. The chain links TRBV20-1 to TRBJ2-7, with 8 nucleotides matching TRBD1. From germline, CDR1 is DFQATT and CDR2 SNEGSKA (reference sequence). Trimming removed 6 bases from V and 3 bases from J; junction bases left unmatched: 4. The CDR3 is made up of 12 amino acids. CDR3 coding DNA: TGCAGTGCGACAGGGGACGGCTACGAGCAGTACTTC. The encoded protein is CSATGDGYEQYF.

The V call is TRBV9, the J call TRBJ2-5, with 12 bases aligning to TRBD2. The V gene end was trimmed by 1 base and the J gene end by 4 bases; junction bases not matched to a gene: 5. This CDR3 region has 16 residues. Germline V CDR1 and CDR2: SGDLS, YYNGEE. Here the CDR3 DNA reads TGTGCCAGCAGCGTACGGCCGGGACTAGCGGGAGAGACCCAGTACTTC. Its protein is CASSVRPGLAGETQYF.

At least ten counts were recorded for this clonotype. The chain employs TRBV5-1 and TRBJ1-1; D is possibly TRBD1 (5 bases). Between the trimmed V and J ends, which lost 4 bases and 5 bases, there was a span of 12 bases. The CDR3 loop spans 13 amino acids. In germline, CDR1 is SGHRS, CDR2 YFSETQ. This CDR3 reads CASSVSGGTEAFF. CDR3 coding DNA: TGCGCCAGCAGCGTGTCGGGGGGTACTGAAGCTTTCTTT.

This clonotype has ten or more counts. The CDR3 bases are TGTGCCACCAGCCGCGGGACAAACTATGGCTACACCTTC. Translating it yields CATSRGTNYGYTF. The chain couples TRBV24-1 to TRBJ1-2, with D possibly being TRBD1 (6 bases). V dropped 7 bases and J dropped 2 bases, with 10 bases sitting between them. Germline CDR1 is KGHDR and CDR2 is SFDVKD. CDR3 length equals 13 residues.

The chain is built from TRBV9 and TRBJ2-7; 7 bases agree with TRBD1. Per germline, CDR1 SGDLS and CDR2 YYNGEE. Trimming at V came to 5 bases and at J to 2 bases, leaving 4 bases not matched to a gene. This CDR3 region has 13 residues. The CDR3 DNA is TGTGCCAGCAGAGACAGGGTCACCTACGAGCAGTACTTC. Translated, it gives CASRDRVTYEQYF.

This clonotype was counted at least ten times. This chain links TRBV12-3 or TRBV12-4 with TRBJ1-2, with 8 bases lining up with TRBD1. V lost 6 bases and J lost 4; bases outside the gene matches: 10. This CDR3 contains 15 residues. CDR3 loop: CASSLGQGGSYGYTF. CDR3 DNA: TGTGCCAGCAGCCTTGGACAGGGAGGTTCCTATGGCTACACCTTC.

This clonotype was detected ten times or more. The rearrangement links TRBV5-8 to TRBJ2-6; 8 nucleotides agree with TRBD1. Losses at the gene ends were 4 bases for V and 0 bases for J; bases not matched to a gene: 6. This CDR3 has 17 residues. The germline CDR1 and CDR2 sequences are SGHTS and YDEGEE. CDR3 in DNA: TGTGCCAGCAGCACCGGGACAGGATTCTCTGGGGCCAACGTCCTGACTTTC. This encodes CASSTGTGFSGANVLTF. The variable domain in full, completed from reference TRBV5-8 and TRBJ2-6, reads EAGVTQSPTHLIKTRGQQATLRCSPISGHTSVYWYQQALGLGLQFLLWYDEGEERNRGNFPPRFSGRQFPNYSSELNVNALELEDSALYLCASSTGTGFSGANVLTFGAGSRLTVL.

This clonotype has ten or more counts. The rearrangement joins TRBV7-9 to TRBJ1-1; 9 nucleotides match TRBD1. The germline V gene has CDR1 SEHNR and CDR2 FQNEAQ (reference sequence). The CDR3 has 16 amino acids. The junction had 12 bases not matched to a gene; V was cut back by 5 bases and J by 5 bases. Here the CDR3 reads CASSPSANGQGTEAFF. The CDR3 nucleotides are TGTGCCAGCAGCCCTAGCGCCAACGGACAGGGGACTGAAGCTTTCTTT.

About this clonotype: A much larger clone lies a single base off, so this may be a read error. The chain is built from TRBV20-1 and TRBJ2-7, with 12 bases identical to TRBD1. Germline V gene data show CDR1 as DFQATT and CDR2 as SNEGSKA (reference sequence). The CDR3 is 13 residues long. J gave up 5 bases and V 8 bases, and 7 bases lay outside the gene matches. CDR3 sequence: CSPAGTGGHEQYF. Here the CDR3 DNA reads TGCAGTCCGGCGGGGACAGGGGGCCACGAGCAGTACTTC.

This clonotype has a count of ten or more. The junction does not match germline at one end; this may be a read error. The gene calls are TRBV7-2 and TRBJ2-1; 14 bases agree with TRBD2. There are 13 residues in the CDR3. Germline V gene sequence: CDR1 SGHTA, CDR2 FQGNSA. This CDR3 reads CASSLEATSGRAF. Written as DNA, the CDR3 is TGTGCCAGCAGCTTAGAGGCGACTAGCGGGAGGGCCTTC.

This clonotype was counted many times. This chain's CDR3 is CASSLGGGGGNQPQHF. The DNA for the CDR3 is TGTGCCAGCAGCCTCGGAGGAGGGGGCGGCAATCAGCCCCAGCATTTT. J is TRBJ1-5 and V is TRBV3-1, with 7 bases aligning to TRBD1. Germline values: CDR1 LGHDT, CDR2 YNNKEL (reference sequence). V lost 4 bases to trimming and J lost 2 bases; unmatched junction nucleotides: 8. This CDR3 region has 16 residues.

At least ten counts were recorded for this clonotype. The rearrangement links TRBV5-1 to TRBJ2-1; D is uncertain. This CDR3 contains 15 residues. V gave up 0 bases and J gave up 0 bases, with 7 bases separating them. The germline CDR1 and CDR2 sequences are SGHRS and YFSETQ. In DNA form, the CDR3 reads TGCGCCAGCAGCTTGGCCGCCAGCTCCTACAATGAGCAGTTCTTC. The encoded protein is CASSLAASSYNEQFF.